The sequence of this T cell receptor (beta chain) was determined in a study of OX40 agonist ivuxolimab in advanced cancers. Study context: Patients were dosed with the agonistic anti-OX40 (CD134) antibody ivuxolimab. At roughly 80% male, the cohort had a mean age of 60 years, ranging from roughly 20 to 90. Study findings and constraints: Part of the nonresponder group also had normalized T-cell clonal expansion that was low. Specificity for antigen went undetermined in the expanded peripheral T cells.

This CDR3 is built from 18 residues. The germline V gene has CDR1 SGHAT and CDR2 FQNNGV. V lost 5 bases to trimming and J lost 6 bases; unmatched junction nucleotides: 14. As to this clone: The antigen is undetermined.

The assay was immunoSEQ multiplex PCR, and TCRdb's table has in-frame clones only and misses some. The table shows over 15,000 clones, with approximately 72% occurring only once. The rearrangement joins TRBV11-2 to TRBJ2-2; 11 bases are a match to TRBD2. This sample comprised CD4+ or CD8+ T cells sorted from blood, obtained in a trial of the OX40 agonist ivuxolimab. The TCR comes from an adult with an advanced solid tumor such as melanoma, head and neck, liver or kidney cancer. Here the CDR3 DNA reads TGTGCCAGCAGCAATAAGTTCACTAGCGGGGGTAGATCCGGGGAGCTGTTTTTT. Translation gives CASSNKFTSGGRSGELFF.